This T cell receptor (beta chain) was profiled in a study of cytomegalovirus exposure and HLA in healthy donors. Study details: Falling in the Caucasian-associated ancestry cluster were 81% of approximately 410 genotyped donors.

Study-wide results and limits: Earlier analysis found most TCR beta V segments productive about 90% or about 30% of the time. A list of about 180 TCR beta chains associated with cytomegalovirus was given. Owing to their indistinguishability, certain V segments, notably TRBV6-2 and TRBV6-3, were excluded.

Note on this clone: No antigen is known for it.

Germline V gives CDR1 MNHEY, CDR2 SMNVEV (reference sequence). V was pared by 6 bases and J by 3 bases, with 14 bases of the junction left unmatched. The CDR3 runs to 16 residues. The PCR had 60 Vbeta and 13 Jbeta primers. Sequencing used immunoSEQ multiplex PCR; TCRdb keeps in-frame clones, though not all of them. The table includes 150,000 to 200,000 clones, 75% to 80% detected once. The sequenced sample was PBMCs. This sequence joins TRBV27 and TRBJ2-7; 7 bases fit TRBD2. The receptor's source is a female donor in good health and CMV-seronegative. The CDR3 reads CASSPGRGSKGYEQYF. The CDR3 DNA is TGTGCCAGCAGCCCCGGGCGGGGGTCGAAAGGCTACGAGCAGTACTTC.